This is a list of T cell receptor beta chains from one sample in a study of blood T cell repertoires in COVID-19. Data came from immunoSEQ multiplex PCR; TCRdb stores just in-frame clones and leaves some out. The sample includes tens of thousands of clones, 80% to 90% of them seen just once. The sample taken for sequencing was peripheral blood. These TCRs come from a man aged 45-60 years with active or convalescent COVID-19. Each CDR3 is given with its conserved first and last residue. The D gene is left open where the match is weak. For some rows the clone size is stated as once, few or many, or as a class when expanded; others skip it.

clone_size: -; j_call: TRBJ2-5; v_call: TRBV3-1/TRBV3-2; d_call: TRBD2; cdr3_aa: CASSRGREGTQYF; cdr3_nt: TGTGCCAGCAGCCGTGGACGGGAGGGGACCCAGTACTTC
clone_size: -; j_call: TRBJ1-2; v_call: TRBV29-1; d_call: -; cdr3_aa: CSVSPSGKGYGYTF; cdr3_nt: TGCAGCGTAAGTCCGTCAGGGAAGGGCTATGGCTACACCTTC
clone_size: few; j_call: TRBJ2-3; v_call: TRBV30; d_call: -; cdr3_aa: CAWSTQAGGYTDTQYF; cdr3_nt: TGTGCCTGGAGCACCCAGGCGGGCGGATACACAGATACGCAGTATTTT
clone_size: -; j_call: TRBJ1-4; v_call: TRBV3-1/TRBV3-2; d_call: -; cdr3_aa: CASSQSGTTNEKLFF; cdr3_nt: TGTGCCAGCAGCCAGTCAGGGACAACTAATGAAAAACTGTTTTTT
clone_size: -; j_call: TRBJ1-1; v_call: TRBV12-3/TRBV12-4; d_call: -; cdr3_aa: CASSPPQGWAFF; cdr3_nt: TGTGCCAGCAGCCCCCCCCAGGGGTGGGCTTTCTTT
clone_size: -; j_call: TRBJ2-5; v_call: TRBV6-5; d_call: -; cdr3_aa: CASTKTRGQETQYF; cdr3_nt: TGTGCCAGCACTAAGACGCGGGGCCAAGAGACCCAGTACTTC
clone_size: -; j_call: TRBJ1-2; v_call: TRBV27; d_call: -; cdr3_aa: CASSFPGNRTYYGYTF; cdr3_nt: TGTGCCAGCAGTTTCCCAGGGAACCGCACCTACTATGGCTACACCTTC
clone_size: -; j_call: TRBJ2-1; v_call: TRBV21-1; d_call: -; cdr3_aa: CASTKRPSGRASSYNEQFF; cdr3_nt: TGTGCCAGCACTAAGCGGCCTAGCGGGAGGGCCAGCTCCTACAATGAGCAGTTCTTC
clone_size: -; j_call: TRBJ2-2; v_call: TRBV11-2; d_call: -; cdr3_aa: CASRVIGAGELFF; cdr3_nt: TGTGCCAGCAGGGTCATAGGGGCCGGGGAGCTGTTTTTT
clone_size: -; j_call: TRBJ2-1; v_call: TRBV27; d_call: -; cdr3_aa: CASSLSWGQPYNEQFF; cdr3_nt: TGTGCCAGCAGTTTATCCTGGGGGCAGCCCTACAATGAGCAGTTCTTC
clone_size: -; j_call: TRBJ2-3; v_call: TRBV9; d_call: -; cdr3_aa: CASSVGAGLADTQYF; cdr3_nt: TGTGCCAGCAGCGTTGGAGCAGGGCTGGCAGATACGCAGTATTTT
clone_size: few; j_call: TRBJ1-2; v_call: TRBV5-6; d_call: TRBD1; cdr3_aa: CASSAITGVGYGYTF; cdr3_nt: TGTGCCAGCAGCGCTATAACAGGGGTGGGCTATGGCTACACCTTC
clone_size: -; j_call: TRBJ1-1; v_call: TRBV15; d_call: TRBD1; cdr3_aa: CATSRGEGAFNTEAFF; cdr3_nt: TGTGCCACCAGCAGAGGCGAGGGGGCATTCAACACTGAAGCTTTCTTT
clone_size: -; j_call: TRBJ2-2; v_call: TRBV19; d_call: TRBD2; cdr3_aa: CASNPRGLAGANTGELFF; cdr3_nt: TGTGCCAGTAACCCAAGGGGACTAGCGGGAGCGAACACCGGGGAGCTGTTTTTT
clone_size: few; j_call: TRBJ2-7; v_call: TRBV10-1; d_call: -; cdr3_aa: CASSESTGLGQYF; cdr3_nt: TGCGCCAGCAGTGAGTCGACGGGACTGGGGCAGTACTTC
clone_size: -; j_call: TRBJ1-4; v_call: TRBV27; d_call: -; cdr3_aa: CASSAAGRTNEKLFF; cdr3_nt: TGTGCCAGCAGTGCGGCGGGACGGACTAATGAAAAACTGTTTTTT
clone_size: -; j_call: TRBJ2-5; v_call: TRBV12-5; d_call: TRBD1; cdr3_aa: CASGLGSDRGRETQYF; cdr3_nt: TGTGCTAGTGGTTTGGGATCGGACAGGGGGCGAGAGACCCAGTACTTC
clone_size: -; j_call: TRBJ2-7; v_call: TRBV3-1/TRBV3-2; d_call: TRBD2; cdr3_aa: CASRLRLAVYEQYF; cdr3_nt: TGTGCCAGCAGGCTTCGACTAGCGGTCTACGAGCAGTACTTC
clone_size: -; j_call: TRBJ2-1; v_call: TRBV27; d_call: -; cdr3_aa: CATRGSSYNEQFF; cdr3_nt: TGTGCCACAAGGGGAAGCTCCTACAATGAGCAGTTCTTC
clone_size: -; j_call: TRBJ2-5; v_call: TRBV24-1; d_call: TRBD2; cdr3_aa: CASGLAGEETQYF; cdr3_nt: TGTGCCTCCGGACTAGCGGGGGAAGAGACCCAGTACTTC
clone_size: -; j_call: TRBJ2-2; v_call: TRBV18; d_call: -; cdr3_aa: CASSPTGLNTGELFF; cdr3_nt: TGTGCCAGCTCACCAACAGGCCTGAACACCGGGGAGCTGTTTTTT
clone_size: -; j_call: TRBJ2-7; v_call: TRBV4-3; d_call: TRBD1; cdr3_aa: CASSQEGTAKSYEQYF; cdr3_nt: TGCGCCAGCAGCCAAGAGGGGACAGCCAAGTCCTACGAGCAGTACTTC
clone_size: -; j_call: TRBJ1-1; v_call: TRBV30; d_call: -; cdr3_aa: CAWSLLSNTEAFF; cdr3_nt: TGTGCCTGGAGTCTCCTATCAAACACTGAAGCTTTCTTT
clone_size: -; j_call: TRBJ1-1; v_call: TRBV18; d_call: -; cdr3_aa: CASSPGPGRGNTEAFF; cdr3_nt: TGTGCCAGCTCACCGGGTCCTGGACGGGGGAACACTGAAGCTTTCTTT
clone_size: -; j_call: TRBJ1-4; v_call: TRBV9; d_call: -; cdr3_aa: CASGRDNPTNEKLFF; cdr3_nt: TGTGCCAGCGGGAGAGACAACCCAACTAATGAAAAACTGTTTTTT